This is a list of T cell receptor beta chains from one sample in a study of cytomegalovirus exposure and HLA in healthy donors. Using immunoSEQ multiplex PCR, the repertoire was profiled, and TCRdb retains in-frame clones only, with some absent. The sample lists about 140,000 clones; approximately 90% were seen once. The specimen was PBMCs. These receptors originate from a man aged 18 to 29 in good health and CMV-seronegative. CDR3s include the opening cysteine and the closing phenylalanine or tryptophan. A D gene is named only where the DNA matches it firmly. A row's size may be missing; if present it is once, few, many or a size class.

clone size,V gene,J gene,D gene,CDR3 protein,CDR3 DNA
.,TRBV19,TRBJ2-1,TRBD2,CASRPGLAGYNEQFF,TGTGCCAGTCGACCCGGACTAGCGGGGTACAATGAGCAGTTCTTC
.,TRBV7-9,TRBJ2-7,.,CASSLVASYEQYF,TGTGCCAGCAGCTTAGTGGCATCCTACGAGCAGTACTTC
.,TRBV11-3,TRBJ1-4,.,CASSPDSMATNEKLFF,TGTGCCAGCAGCCCGGACAGTATGGCAACTAATGAAAAACTGTTTTTT
.,TRBV5-1,TRBJ2-7,TRBD1,CASRGPGTAYEQYF,TGCGCCAGCAGGGGACCCGGGACAGCCTACGAGCAGTACTTC
.,TRBV2,TRBJ2-3,TRBD1,CASTTEGQKTDTQYF,TGTGCCAGCACCACCGAGGGACAGAAAACAGATACGCAGTATTTT
.,TRBV18,TRBJ2-3,TRBD2,CASQDRAGAVDTQYF,TGTGCCAGCCAAGACCGGGCGGGAGCGGTAGATACGCAGTATTTT
.,TRBV6-5,TRBJ1-5,.,CASSYSPTGNQPQHF,TGTGCCAGCAGTTACTCTCCGACAGGTAATCAGCCCCAGCATTTT
.,TRBV4-3,TRBJ1-1,.,CASSHDRNTEAFF,TGCGCCAGCAGCCACGACAGGAACACTGAAGCTTTCTTT
.,TRBV9,TRBJ1-1,.,CASSEEGFTEAFF,TGTGCCAGCAGCGAGGAGGGGTTCACTGAAGCTTTCTTT
.,TRBV5-6,TRBJ2-2,TRBD2,CASSLDGRAGGTGELFF,TGTGCCAGCAGCTTGGATGGGAGAGCGGGAGGGACCGGGGAGCTGTTTTTT
.,TRBV29-1,TRBJ2-4,.,CSVGTVLAKNIQYF,TGCAGCGTTGGAACGGTCCTAGCCAAAAACATTCAGTACTTC
.,TRBV7-3,TRBJ2-7,.,CASTSQDTLYCEQYF,TGTGCCAGCACCTCCCAGGACACGCTTTACTGCGAGCAGTACTTC
.,TRBV4-1,TRBJ2-4,.,CASSGWIQGAKNIQYF,TGCGCCAGCAGCGGATGGATACAGGGCGCCAAAAACATTCAGTACTTC
.,TRBV9,TRBJ2-1,TRBD1,CASSSHRGSYNEQFF,TGTGCCAGCAGCTCCCACAGGGGCTCCTACAATGAGCAGTTCTTC
.,TRBV19,TRBJ2-1,TRBD2,CASSRLGLANNEQFF,TGTGCCAGTAGTAGGCTGGGACTAGCCAACAATGAGCAGTTCTTC
once,TRBV10-1,TRBJ2-3,.,CASSDSPSTDTQYF,TGCGCCAGCAGCGACTCGCCCAGCACAGATACGCAGTATTTT
.,TRBV2,TRBJ2-5,.,CASSRTGTQETQYF,TGTGCCAGCAGTCGTACAGGGACCCAAGAGACCCAGTACTTC
.,TRBV6-5,TRBJ1-1,.,CASSYSHVTEAFF,TGTGCCAGCAGTTACTCACATGTTACTGAAGCTTTCTTT
few,TRBV10-3,TRBJ2-3,.,CAISGLLPGTDTQYF,TGTGCCATCAGTGGACTATTACCTGGCACAGATACGCAGTATTTT
.,TRBV9,TRBJ1-1,TRBD1,CASSVGQGGNTEAFF,TGTGCCAGCAGCGTAGGCCAGGGGGGGAACACTGAAGCTTTCTTT
.,TRBV29-1,TRBJ2-2,TRBD2,CSAGTSGLNTGELFF,TGCAGCGCCGGGACTAGCGGTTTGAACACCGGGGAGCTGTTTTTT
.,TRBV23-1,TRBJ2-7,TRBD1,CASSLWDRHYEQYF,TGCGCCAGCAGTCTTTGGGACAGACACTACGAGCAGTACTTC
.,TRBV9,TRBJ1-4,TRBD1,CASSPNRDRGGEKLFF,TGTGCCAGCAGCCCTAACCGAGACAGGGGAGGGGAAAAACTGTTTTTT
.,TRBV2,TRBJ2-3,.,CASSGLDTDTQYF,TGTGCCAGCAGTGGACTAGACACAGATACGCAGTATTTT
few,TRBV7-6,TRBJ2-7,.,CASSWGQGPRYEQYF,TGTGCCAGCAGCTGGGGCCAGGGCCCTCGGTACGAGCAGTACTTC
.,TRBV5-1,TRBJ2-5,.,CASSLATNGETQYF,TGCGCCAGCAGCTTGGCGACTAACGGGGAGACCCAGTACTTC
.,TRBV7-8,TRBJ2-4,TRBD1,CASSLVGGFDKNIQYF,TGTGCCAGCAGCTTAGTAGGGGGCTTTGACAAAAACATTCAGTACTTC
.,TRBV28,TRBJ2-7,.,CASRPGVTYEQYF,TGTGCCAGCAGGCCCGGGGTAACCTACGAGCAGTACTTC
.,TRBV5-1,TRBJ1-3,.,CASSPQGTGNTIYF,TGCGCCAGCAGCCCTCAGGGAACTGGAAACACCATATATTTT
.,TRBV27,TRBJ1-2,TRBD1,CASSSRDRGPGYTF,TGTGCCAGCAGTTCTCGGGACAGGGGGCCTGGCTACACCTTC
.,TRBV27,TRBJ1-4,.,CASSLLGGNEKLFF,TGTGCCAGCAGTTTATTGGGAGGAAATGAAAAACTGTTTTTT
.,TRBV9,TRBJ1-6,.,CASSVDGPSSYNSPLHF,TGTGCCAGCAGCGTAGATGGGCCGAGCTCCTATAATTCACCCCTCCACTTT
.,TRBV4-1,TRBJ2-7,TRBD2,CASSQVVRGDYEQYF,TGCGCCAGCAGCCAAGTAGTGCGGGGGGACTACGAGCAGTACTTC
.,TRBV5-1,TRBJ2-2,TRBD2,CASSTGTSGGAVTGELFF,TGCGCCAGCAGCACCGGGACTAGCGGGGGGGCTGTCACCGGGGAGCTGTTTTTT
.,TRBV19,TRBJ1-5,.,CASSIDDYYSNQPQHF,TGTGCCAGTAGTATAGACGACTATTATAGCAATCAGCCCCAGCATTTT
.,TRBV7-9,TRBJ1-6,.,CASSLGMRQMGLGSPLHF,TGTGCCAGCAGCTTAGGAATGCGACAGATGGGACTGGGTTCACCCCTCCACTTT
.,TRBV7-6,TRBJ2-3,TRBD2,CASSLVAGGLTDTQYF,TGTGCCAGCAGCTTAGTTGCGGGGGGTCTCACAGATACGCAGTATTTT
.,TRBV7-9,TRBJ2-3,.,CASSTSTASDTQYF,TGTGCCAGCAGCACGAGTACCGCAAGCGATACGCAGTATTTT
.,TRBV5-5,TRBJ1-5,.,CASSQAEQVINQPQHF,TGTGCCAGCAGCCAGGCCGAGCAGGTCATCAATCAGCCCCAGCATTTT
.,TRBV11-3,TRBJ2-1,.,CASSFRGGGGQKTYNEQFF,TGTGCCAGCAGCTTTAGAGGAGGCGGAGGTCAAAAGACCTACAATGAGCAGTTCTTC
.,TRBV6-1,TRBJ1-1,TRBD1,CASSEALAPRTGRGAHF,TGTGCCAGCAGTGAAGCCCTGGCCCCGAGGACAGGGAGGGGAGCCCACTTT
.,TRBV18,TRBJ2-7,TRBD1,CASSPQEGGWDRSADYEQYF,TGTGCCAGCTCACCACAGGAGGGTGGGTGGGACAGGTCGGCGGACTACGAGCAGTACTTC
.,TRBV20-1,TRBJ1-1,.,CSARAGYEAFF,TGCAGTGCTAGAGCGGGATATGAAGCTTTCTTT
.,TRBV9,TRBJ1-1,.,CASSLTGWTEAFF,TGTGCCAGCAGCTTAACAGGTTGGACTGAAGCTTTCTTT
.,TRBV10-2,TRBJ2-3,.,CASSPQQGHRDTQYF,TGCGCCAGCAGCCCCCAACAGGGCCATCGAGATACGCAGTATTTT
.,TRBV11-2,TRBJ1-1,.,CASSRRQEAFF,TGTGCTTCATCAAGGCGACAGGAAGCTTTCTTT
.,TRBV19,TRBJ2-1,TRBD2,CASRSGTRGDEQFF,TGTGCCAGCAGATCGGGGACTAGGGGGGATGAGCAGTTCTTC
once,TRBV9,TRBJ2-7,.,CASSVVGTGRIEEQYF,TGTGCCAGCAGCGTAGTCGGAACAGGGCGGATCGAGGAGCAGTACTTC
.,TRBV28,TRBJ1-1,.,CATGVLGTEAFF,TGTGCCACGGGGGTTTTGGGCACTGAAGCTTTCTTT
.,TRBV19,TRBJ2-4,.,CASSSRTDKNIQYF,TGTGCCAGTAGTAGTAGGACAGACAAAAACATTCAGTACTTC
.,TRBV28,TRBJ1-5,TRBD1,CASSLNTDRVFWNQPQHF,TGTGCCAGCAGTTTAAATACAGACAGGGTCTTTTGGAATCAGCCCCAGCATTTT